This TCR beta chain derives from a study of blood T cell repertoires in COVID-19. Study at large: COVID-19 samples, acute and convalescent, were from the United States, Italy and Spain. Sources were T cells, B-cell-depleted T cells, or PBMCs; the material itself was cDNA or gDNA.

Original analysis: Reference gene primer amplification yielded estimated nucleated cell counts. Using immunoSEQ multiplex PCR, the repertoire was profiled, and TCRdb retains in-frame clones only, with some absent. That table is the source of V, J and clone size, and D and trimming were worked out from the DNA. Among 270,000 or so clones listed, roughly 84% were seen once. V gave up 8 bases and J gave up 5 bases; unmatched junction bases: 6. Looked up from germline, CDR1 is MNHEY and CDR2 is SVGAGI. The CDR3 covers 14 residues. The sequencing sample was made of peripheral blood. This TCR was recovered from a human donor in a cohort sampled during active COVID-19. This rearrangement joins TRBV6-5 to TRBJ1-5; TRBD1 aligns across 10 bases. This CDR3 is CASCQGQGHQPQHF. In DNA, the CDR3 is TGTGCCAGCTGCCAGGGACAGGGGCATCAGCCCCAGCATTTT.